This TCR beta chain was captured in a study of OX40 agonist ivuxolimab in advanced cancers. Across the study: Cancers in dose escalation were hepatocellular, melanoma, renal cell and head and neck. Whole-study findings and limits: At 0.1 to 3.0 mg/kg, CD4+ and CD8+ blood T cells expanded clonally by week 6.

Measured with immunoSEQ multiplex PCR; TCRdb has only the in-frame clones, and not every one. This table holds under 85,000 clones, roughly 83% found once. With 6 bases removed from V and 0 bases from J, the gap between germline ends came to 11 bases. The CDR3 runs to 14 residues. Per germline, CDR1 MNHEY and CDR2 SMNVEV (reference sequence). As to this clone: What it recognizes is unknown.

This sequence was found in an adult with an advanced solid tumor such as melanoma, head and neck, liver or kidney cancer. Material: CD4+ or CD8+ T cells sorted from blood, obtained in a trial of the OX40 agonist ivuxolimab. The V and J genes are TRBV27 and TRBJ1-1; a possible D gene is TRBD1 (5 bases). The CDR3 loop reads CASRRGDMNTEAFF. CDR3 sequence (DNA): TGTGCCAGCAGAAGGGGCGACATGAACACTGAAGCTTTCTTT.